These 29 T cell receptor beta chains were sequenced from one sample in a study of neurological immune-mediated disorders. TCRdb reprocessed the 5' RACE reads via MiXCR and lists one record per CDR3 protein. The sample yields some 4,500 distinct CDR3 sequences, 20% to 25% seen once. The specimen sequenced was CD8+ T cells from blood. These receptors were taken from a woman aged 55-70 years with HTLV-1-associated myelopathy (HAM/TSP).

This clonotype is medium-sized in the sample. The chain employs TRBV7-9 and TRBJ2-2, with 8 bases that match TRBD1. CDR1 is SEHNR and CDR2 is FQNEAQ in the germline V gene (reference sequence). Germline trimming cut 3 bases from V and 7 bases from J; bases unmatched to any gene: 4. CDR3 length: 14 amino acids. For the CDR3, the DNA is TGTGCCAGCAGCTTTTGGACAGGGAACGGGGAGCTGTTTTTT. It specifies CASSFWTGNGELFF.

The chain employs TRBV7-8 and TRBJ2-1, with no clear D. V lost 4 bases and J 8 bases, leaving 6 bases between the germline ends. This CDR3 region has 11 residues. CDR1 and CDR2 from the germline V gene are SGHVS and FQNEAQ. DNA of the CDR3: TGTGCCAGCAGCTCGGGCGATGAGCAGTTCTTC. Protein product: CASSSGDEQFF.

The table lists this clonotype with many counts. The chain links TRBV10-3 to TRBJ2-3; the D is unclear. This CDR3 comprises 13 residues. Between the trimmed V and J ends, which lost 0 bases and 0 bases, there was a span of 1 base. Germline CDR1 reads ENHRY; CDR2 reads SYGVKD. CDR3: CAISESSTDTQYF. CDR3 DNA: TGTGCCATCAGTGAGTCAAGCACAGATACGCAGTATTTT.

This clonotype counts as large. The V call is TRBV9, the J call TRBJ2-3, with 8 positions matching TRBD2. V was clipped by 0 bases and J by 3 bases; unmatched bases: 3. The CDR3 is made up of 15 amino acids. CDR1 is SGDLS and CDR2 is YYNGEE in the germline V gene. In DNA form, the CDR3 reads TGTGCCAGCAGCGTAGCGGGCGGGGGGACAGATACGCAGTATTTT. This sequence encodes CASSVAGGGTDTQYF. Full variable domain (rest looked up from reference TRBV9 and TRBJ2-3): DSGVTQTPKHLITATGQRVTLRCSPRSGDLSVYWYQQSLDQGLQFLIQYYNGEERAKGNILERFSAQQFPDLHSELNLSSLELGDSALYFCASSVAGGGTDTQYFGPGTRLTVL.

The chain uses TRBV5-6 and TRBJ2-5; TRBD2 aligns across 10 bases. The CDR3 has 15 amino acids. J was trimmed by 1 base and V by 4 bases; bases with no gene match: 4. Germline CDR1 SGHDT, CDR2 YYEEEE. Here the CDR3 reads CASSLRTSGQETQYF. The CDR3 region has the DNA TGTGCCAGCAGCCTCCGGACTAGCGGCCAAGAGACCCAGTACTTC.

Judged by abundance, this clonotype is medium-sized. The chain couples TRBV7-9 to TRBJ1-4, with D tentatively TRBD1 (5 bases). The germline CDR1 and CDR2 sequences are SEHNR and FQNEAQ (reference sequence). Trimming pared 2 bases from V and 8 bases from J, leaving 12 bases between. This CDR3 spans 14 amino acids. Here the CDR3 reads CASSLNQGGEKLFF. CDR3 coding DNA: TGTGCCAGCAGCTTAAATCAGGGAGGGGAAAAACTGTTTTTT.

This clonotype has a count of ten or more. This chain's CDR3 is CSVLTGQGGYTF. The CDR3 DNA sequence: TGCAGCGTTCTTACCGGACAGGGTGGCTACACCTTC. The rearrangement joins TRBV29-1 to TRBJ1-2; 8 bases line up with TRBD1. This CDR3 region has 12 residues. V was clipped by 5 bases and J by 7 bases; unmatched bases: 6. Germline CDR1 reads SQVTM; CDR2 reads ANQGSEA.

This clonotype appeared many times. J is TRBJ2-1 and V is TRBV24-1; TRBD1 or TRBD2 may be the D gene (6 bases each). V shed 0 bases and J shed 8 bases, with 16 bases lying between them. The germline CDR1 and CDR2 sequences are KGHDR and SFDVKD. This CDR3 spans 16 amino acids. This CDR3 is CATSDLGGLQGDEQFF. CDR3 nucleotides: TGTGCCACCAGTGATTTGGGGGGGCTCCAAGGGGATGAGCAGTTCTTC.

This clonotype showed up many times. The chain recombines TRBV27 with TRBJ2-1, with 9 bases that match TRBD1. The V segment lost 5 bases and the J segment 6 bases; nucleotides outside the gene matches: 5. The CDR3 spans 14 residues. Per germline, CDR1 MNHEY and CDR2 SMNVEV (reference sequence). In nucleotides, the CDR3 is TGTGCCAGCAGTCCTGGACAGGGGTTCAATGAGCAGTTCTTC. Residues: CASSPGQGFNEQFF.

In its sample, this clonotype was seen many times. The chain carries TRBV4-1 and TRBJ2-1; D may be TRBD1 or TRBD2 (5 bases each). There are 15 residues in the CDR3. Per the germline V gene, CDR1 is MGHRA and CDR2 is YSYEKL. The V end was cut by 1 base, the J end by 0 bases, with 7 bases between. This CDR3 is CASSQGGSSYNEQFF. The CDR3 bases are TGCGCCAGCAGCCAAGGGGGGAGCTCCTACAATGAGCAGTTCTTC.

This clonotype is medium-sized (0.01 to 0.1%) in the sample. The chain uses TRBV21-1 and TRBJ2-1; TRBD1 reflects the table's D call only, with no check against the DNA. TRBV21-1 is labeled a pseudogene. CDR3 size: 23 residues. The CDR3, as DNA: TGTGCCAGCAGCAGATCGACATTAGTAAGTGGCGGGACAGGCGAACGCTCCTACAATGAGCAGTTCTTC. Translation: CASSRSTLVSGGTGERSYNEQFF.

The chain uses TRBV12-3 or TRBV12-4 and TRBJ1-1, with a tentative D call TRBD1 (5 bases). The CDR3 spans 14 residues. Trimming took off 9 bases at V and 9 bases at J, with 23 bases between the two ends. The CDR3 nucleotides are TGTGCCAGTAGTCCCGGACCGGGGGGAACTAAAGCTTTCTTT. Translating it yields CASSPGPGGTKAFF.

This clonotype was seen at least ten times. V usage is TRBV7-9 and J usage is TRBJ2-7; possibly TRBD1 for D (6 bases). Germline CDR1 is SEHNR and CDR2 is FQNEAQ (reference sequence). CDR3 size: 14 residues. Deletions cut 5 bases from V and 5 bases from J, with 16 bases between. The CDR3 loop is CASSTGQTYHEQYF. CDR3 nucleotide sequence: TGTGCCAGCAGCACAGGACAGACCTACCACGAGCAGTACTTC.

This clonotype is deemed medium-sized. The chain uses TRBV7-9 and TRBJ1-5; 8 nucleotides match TRBD1. Germline V gives CDR1 SEHNR, CDR2 FQNEAQ (reference sequence). The CDR3 runs 14 residues. J gave up 5 bases and V 5 bases, and 5 bases lay outside the gene matches. CDR3 bases: TGTGCCAGCAGCCCCCCAGGGGGCGATCAGCCCCAGCATTTT. It translates to CASSPPGGDQPQHF.

V usage is TRBV4-3 and J usage is TRBJ2-5; 8 nucleotides match TRBD2. The length of the CDR3 is 17 residues. Trimming cost V 4 bases and J 0 bases; bases outside gene matches: 10. The germline gives CDR1 LGHNA, CDR2 YSLEER. In DNA form, the CDR3 reads TGCGCCAGCAGCCTTACGGACAGCGGGGGCCACCAAGAGACCCAGTACTTC. Amino acid sequence: CASSLTDSGGHQETQYF.

J is TRBJ2-1 and V is TRBV5-1, with D possibly being TRBD1 (5 bases). CDR3 length: 13 residues. CDR1 SGHRS and CDR2 YFSETQ come from the germline V gene. V gave up 3 bases and J gave up 10 bases, with 14 bases separating them. CDR3 sequence: CASSSVWGTEQFF. The CDR3 coding sequence is TGCGCCAGCAGCTCCGTATGGGGCACAGAGCAGTTCTTC.

The sample holds many counts of this clonotype. The chain has TRBV29-1 and TRBJ1-5; a weak D match, TRBD1 (6 bases). CDR1 and CDR2 from the germline V gene are SQVTM and ANQGSEA. The length of the CDR3 is 13 residues. The ends were cut back, 6 bases at V and 7 bases at J, with 16 bases in the middle. The CDR3 is CSVTQGWGQPQHF. The DNA for the CDR3 is TGCAGCGTGACACAGGGATGGGGCCAGCCCCAGCATTTT.

This clonotype was counted ten times or more. The V gene is TRBV2, the J gene TRBJ2-7; 8 bases are shared with TRBD1. Trimming removed 7 bases from V and 4 bases from J; junction bases left unmatched: 9. CDR1 is SNHLY and CDR2 is FYNNEI in the germline V gene. The CDR3 is 14 amino acids. CDR3 protein: CASKGKDRAYEQYF. In DNA, the CDR3 is TGTGCCAGCAAGGGAAAGGACAGGGCTTACGAGCAGTACTTC. Using reference TRBV2 and TRBJ2-7 for the parts outside the CDR3, the full variable domain is EPEVTQTPSHQVTQMGQEVILRCVPISNHLYFYWYRQILGQKVEFLVSFYNNEISEKSEIFDDQFSVERPDGSNFTLKIRSTKLEDSAMYFCASKGKDRAYEQYFGPGTRLTVT.

This clonotype ranks as medium-sized. V is TRBV20-1 and J is TRBJ2-5; D uncertain. This CDR3 is built from 19 residues. CDR1 is DFQATT and CDR2 is SNEGSKA in the germline V gene (reference sequence). V lost 3 bases and J 0 bases, leaving 26 bases between the germline ends. CDR3 amino acids: CSARAYNSRFVEDQETQYF. For the CDR3, the DNA is TGCAGTGCTAGGGCTTACAATTCACGTTTCGTTGAGGACCAAGAGACCCAGTACTTC.

This clonotype was observed a few times. Because the CDR3's place on the DNA is in doubt, the DNA is left out and the CDR3 is given as listed by TCRdb. This sequence joins TRBV24-1 and TRBJ2-2; the listed D gene, TRBD1, was not tested against the DNA. Both ends counted, the CDR3 spans 23 residues. Germline CDR1 is KGHDR and CDR2 is SFDVKD. This CDR3 reads CATSPTNSAYEQYFGPGTGELFF.

This clonotype was seen many times. The chain is built from TRBV29-1 and TRBJ2-2; tentatively, D is TRBD2 (6 bases). The CDR3 totals 12 residues. Trimming took 4 bases from V and 3 from J, leaving 6 bases between them. Per germline, CDR1 SQVTM and CDR2 ANQGSEA. CDR3 protein: CSVGLDTGELFF. The CDR3 nucleotides read TGCAGCGTTGGACTAGACACCGGGGAGCTGTTTTTT.

A note on this clonotype: An end of the junction does not agree with germline; a read error may underlie this. This chain links TRBV7-7 with TRBJ2-2, with 10 bases lining up with TRBD2. The germline V gene encodes CDR1 SSHAT and CDR2 FNYEAQ (reference sequence). The CDR3 covers 15 residues. The CDR3, as DNA: TGTGCTAGCAGCTCAGCGGGGGGGCCTACCGGGGAGCTGTTTTTT. Translated: CASSSAGGPTGELFF.

V is TRBV20-1 and J is TRBJ2-2; D gene ambiguous. The CDR3 has 11 amino acids. Germline CDR1 is DFQATT and CDR2 is SNEGSKA (reference sequence). Deletions cut 5 bases from V and 7 bases from J, with 8 bases between. In nucleotides, the CDR3 is TGCAGTGCTGGAGTAGTCGGGGAGCTGTTTTTT. Residues: CSAGVVGELFF.

This clonotype is medium-sized. The chain links TRBV5-5 to TRBJ2-1, with 9 bases that match TRBD2. V lost 0 bases to trimming and J lost 4 bases; unmatched junction nucleotides: 5. The CDR3 covers 16 residues. Germline V lookup: CDR1 SGHKS, CDR2 YYEKEE (reference sequence). CDR3 coding DNA: TGTGCCAGCAGCTTGGAGGCTAGCGGGAATTACAATGAGCAGTTCTTC. It codes for CASSLEASGNYNEQFF.

This clonotype is labeled medium-sized. The rearrangement links TRBV4-1 to TRBJ2-6; D gene uncertain. Looked up from germline, CDR1 is MGHRA and CDR2 is YSYEKL. The V end was cut by 6 bases, the J end by 0 bases, with 6 bases between. The CDR3 runs to 14 residues. The CDR3 sequence is CASSHSSGANVLTF. The CDR3 coding sequence is TGCGCCAGCAGTCACAGCTCTGGGGCCAACGTCCTGACTTTC.

By frequency in the sample, this clonotype is medium-sized. The chain recombines TRBV29-1 with TRBJ2-4, with D perhaps TRBD1 or TRBD2 (6 bases each). The length of the CDR3 is 14 residues. Germline CDR1 SQVTM, CDR2 ANQGSEA. The ends were cut back, 4 bases at V and 3 bases at J, with 13 bases in the middle. The CDR3, as DNA: TGCAGCGTTGTGGGGGGCGACGGCAAAAACATTCAGTACTTC. Translated, it gives CSVVGGDGKNIQYF.

This clonotype counts as medium-sized. The chain links TRBV5-1 to TRBJ1-1; 10 bases are shared with TRBD1. This CDR3 has 16 residues. V shed 4 bases and J 0 bases; nucleotides not matched to a gene: 6. Germline CDR1 is SGHRS and CDR2 is YFSETQ. The CDR3 here is CASSPGQGLMNTEAFF. In DNA form, the CDR3 reads TGCGCCAGCAGCCCGGGACAGGGGCTCATGAACACTGAAGCTTTCTTT.

This clonotype is termed medium-sized. The chain has TRBV3-1 and TRBJ2-3, with 12 bases identical to TRBD2. Germline trimming cut 2 bases from V and 3 bases from J; bases unmatched to any gene: 3. Germline CDR1 reads LGHDT; CDR2 reads YNNKEL (reference sequence). CDR3 length: 16 amino acids. This chain's CDR3 is CASSQLLAGGTDTQYF. CDR3 bases: TGTGCCAGCAGCCAACTACTAGCGGGGGGAACAGATACGCAGTATTTT.

This clonotype came up many times. This chain uses TRBV12-3 or TRBV12-4 with TRBJ2-3; TRBD2 agrees at 9 bases. Trimming cost V 4 bases and J 2 bases; bases outside gene matches: 7. CDR3 length: 16 amino acids. The CDR3 protein is CASSSGGGGDTDTQYF. The DNA for the CDR3 is TGTGCCAGCAGTTCCGGGGGCGGGGGGGACACAGATACGCAGTATTTT.